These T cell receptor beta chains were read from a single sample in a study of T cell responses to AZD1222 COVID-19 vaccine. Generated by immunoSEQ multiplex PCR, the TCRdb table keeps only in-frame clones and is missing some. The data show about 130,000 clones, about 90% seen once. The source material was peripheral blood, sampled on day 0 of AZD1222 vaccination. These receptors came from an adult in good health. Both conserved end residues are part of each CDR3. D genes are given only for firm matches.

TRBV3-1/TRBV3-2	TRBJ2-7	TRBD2	CASSQDLASGGAREQYF
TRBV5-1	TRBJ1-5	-	CASSLGTRNQPQHF
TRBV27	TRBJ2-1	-	CASSFALQGGYNEQFF
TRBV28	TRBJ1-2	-	CAMGGAPYGYTF
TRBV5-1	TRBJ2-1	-	CATRNQGGSIGYNEQFF
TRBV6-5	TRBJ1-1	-	CASSHQSEVEAFF
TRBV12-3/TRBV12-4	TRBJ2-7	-	CASSRTYEQYF
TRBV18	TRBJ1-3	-	CASSPRQLSSGNTIYF
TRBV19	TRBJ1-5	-	CALGAGRINQPQHF
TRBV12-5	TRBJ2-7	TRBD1	CASGLVLSSGQGDSYEQYF
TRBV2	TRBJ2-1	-	CASSDQDNEQFF
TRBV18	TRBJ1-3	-	CASSRGPDSGNTIYF
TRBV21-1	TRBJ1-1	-	CASSNVGRFFPEAFF
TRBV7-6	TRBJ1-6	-	CASSLVSPTMSNSPLHF
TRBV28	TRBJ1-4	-	CASSSTPGVAGEKLFF
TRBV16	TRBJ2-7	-	CASSQSALAELNEQYF
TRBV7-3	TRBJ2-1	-	CASSLNIGEQFF
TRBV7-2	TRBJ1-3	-	CASSQGGVPSGNTIYF
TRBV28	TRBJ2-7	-	CASGTAGSGEQYF
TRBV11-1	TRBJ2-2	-	CASNRGSGELFF
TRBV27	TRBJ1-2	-	CASSLKGAYGYTF
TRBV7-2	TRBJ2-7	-	CASSLEGPGLLYSYEQYF
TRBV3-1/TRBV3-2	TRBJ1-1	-	CASSPLKGNTEAFF
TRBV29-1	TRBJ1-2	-	CSVEGASGYGYTF
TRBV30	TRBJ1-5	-	CAWRGASNQPQHF
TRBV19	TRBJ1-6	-	CASSIGSRGISPLHF
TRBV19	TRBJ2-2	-	CAPDPVYANTGELFF
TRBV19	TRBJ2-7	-	CASSAQDRSSYEQYF